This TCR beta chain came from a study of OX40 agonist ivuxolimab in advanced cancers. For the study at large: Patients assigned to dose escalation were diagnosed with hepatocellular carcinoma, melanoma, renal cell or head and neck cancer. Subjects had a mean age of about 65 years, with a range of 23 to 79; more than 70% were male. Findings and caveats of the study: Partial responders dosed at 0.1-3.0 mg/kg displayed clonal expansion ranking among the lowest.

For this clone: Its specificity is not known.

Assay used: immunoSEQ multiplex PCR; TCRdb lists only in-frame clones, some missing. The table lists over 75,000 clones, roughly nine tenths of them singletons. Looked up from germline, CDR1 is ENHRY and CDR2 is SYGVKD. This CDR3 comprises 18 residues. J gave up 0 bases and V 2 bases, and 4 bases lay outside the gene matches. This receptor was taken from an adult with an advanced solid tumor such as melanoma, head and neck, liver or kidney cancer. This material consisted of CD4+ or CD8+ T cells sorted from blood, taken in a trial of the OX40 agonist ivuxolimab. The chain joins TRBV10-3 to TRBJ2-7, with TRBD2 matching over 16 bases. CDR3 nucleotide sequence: TGTGCCATCAGTGAGCCGGGACTAGCGGGAGGGCCCTCCTACGAGCAGTACTTC. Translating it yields CAISEPGLAGGPSYEQYF.